This TCR beta chain came from a study of PD-1 blockade in classical Hodgkin lymphoma. With no exception, relapse followed autologous stem cell transplantation in all patients, and brentuximab vedotin exposure varied. The assay was immunoSEQ multiplex PCR, and TCRdb's table has in-frame clones only and misses some. The sample holds about 93,000 clones, 92% seen once. Per germline, CDR1 SEHNR and CDR2 FQNEAQ (reference sequence). This CDR3 is 16 amino acids long. J gave up 9 bases and V 5 bases, and 9 bases lay outside the gene matches. The sequencing here drew on peripheral blood mononuclear cells (PBMCs), taken before the second cycle of nivolumab. V usage is TRBV7-9 and J usage is TRBJ2-1; 14 nucleotides line up with TRBD2. This clonotype originated in a human donor with classical Hodgkin lymphoma. This chain's CDR3 is CASSPGTSGRAGEQFF. Written as DNA, the CDR3 is TGTGCCAGCAGCCCCGGGACTAGCGGGAGAGCCGGTGAGCAGTTCTTC.